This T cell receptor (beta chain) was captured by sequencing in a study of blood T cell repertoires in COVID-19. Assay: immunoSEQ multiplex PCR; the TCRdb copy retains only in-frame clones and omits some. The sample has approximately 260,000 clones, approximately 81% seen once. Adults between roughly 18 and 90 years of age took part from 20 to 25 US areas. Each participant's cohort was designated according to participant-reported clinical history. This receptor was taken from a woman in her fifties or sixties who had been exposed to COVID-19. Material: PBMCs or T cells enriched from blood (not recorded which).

The CDR3 here is CASSLFTEAFF. The CDR3 nucleotides read TGTGCCAGCAGTCTGTTCACTGAAGCTTTCTTT. The V gene is TRBV6-5, the J gene TRBJ1-1; D unresolved. Trimming pared 5 bases from V and 4 bases from J, leaving 5 bases between. The CDR3 runs 11 residues. The germline CDR1 and CDR2 sequences are MNHEY and SVGAGI.